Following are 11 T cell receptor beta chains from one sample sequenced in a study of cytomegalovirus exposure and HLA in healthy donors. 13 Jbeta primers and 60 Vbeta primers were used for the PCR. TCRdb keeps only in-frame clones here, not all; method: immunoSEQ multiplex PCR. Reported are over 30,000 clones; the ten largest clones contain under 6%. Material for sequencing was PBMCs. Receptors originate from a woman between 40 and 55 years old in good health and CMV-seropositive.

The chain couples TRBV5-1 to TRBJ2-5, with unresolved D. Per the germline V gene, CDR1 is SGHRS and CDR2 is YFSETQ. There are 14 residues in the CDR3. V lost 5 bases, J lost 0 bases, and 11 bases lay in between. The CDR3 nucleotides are TGCGCCAGCAGACCCCCTAGGAACCAAGAGACCCAGTACTTC. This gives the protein CASRPPRNQETQYF.

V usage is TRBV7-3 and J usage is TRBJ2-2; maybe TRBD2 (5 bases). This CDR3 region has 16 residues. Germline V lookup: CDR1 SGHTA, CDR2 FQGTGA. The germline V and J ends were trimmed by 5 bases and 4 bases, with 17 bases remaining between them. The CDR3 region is CASSPSEGSGTGELFF. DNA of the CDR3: TGTGCCAGCAGCCCAAGCGAGGGATCGGGCACCGGGGAGCTGTTTTTT. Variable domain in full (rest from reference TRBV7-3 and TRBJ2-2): GAGVSQTPSNKVTEKGKYVELRCDPISGHTALYWYRQSLGQGPEFLIYFQGTGAADDSGLPNDRFFAVRPEGSVSTLKIQRTERGDSAVYLCASSPSEGSGTGELFFGEGSRLTVL.

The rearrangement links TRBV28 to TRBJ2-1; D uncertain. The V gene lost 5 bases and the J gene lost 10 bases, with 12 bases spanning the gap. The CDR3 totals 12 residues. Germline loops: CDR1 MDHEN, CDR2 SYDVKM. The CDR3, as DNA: TGTGCCAGCAGTGCCTACGACACGGAGCAGTTCTTC. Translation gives CASSAYDTEQFF. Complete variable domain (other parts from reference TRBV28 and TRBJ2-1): DVKVTQSSRYLVKRTGEKVFLECVQDMDHENMFWYRQDPGLGLRLIYFSYDVKMKEKGDIPEGYSVSREKKERFSLILESASTNQTSMYLCASSAYDTEQFFGPGTRLTVL.

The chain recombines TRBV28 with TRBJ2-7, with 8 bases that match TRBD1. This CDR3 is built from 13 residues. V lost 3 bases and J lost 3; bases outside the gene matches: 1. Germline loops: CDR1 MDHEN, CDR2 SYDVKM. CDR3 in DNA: TGTGCCAGCAGTTTGGACAGGGTCTACGAGCAGTACTTC. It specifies CASSLDRVYEQYF. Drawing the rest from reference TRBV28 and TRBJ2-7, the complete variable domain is DVKVTQSSRYLVKRTGEKVFLECVQDMDHENMFWYRQDPGLGLRLIYFSYDVKMKEKGDIPEGYSVSREKKERFSLILESASTNQTSMYLCASSLDRVYEQYFGPGTRLTVT.

The DNA for the CDR3 is TGTGCCATCAGCCCGGACAGGGGGCGCGTTGGCTACACCTTC. The encoded protein is CAISPDRGRVGYTF. This chain links TRBV10-3 with TRBJ1-2; 11 bases are a match to TRBD1. V dropped 6 bases and J dropped 7; count of bases not matched to a gene: 7. The germline gives CDR1 ENHRY, CDR2 SYGVKD. The CDR3 loop spans 14 amino acids.

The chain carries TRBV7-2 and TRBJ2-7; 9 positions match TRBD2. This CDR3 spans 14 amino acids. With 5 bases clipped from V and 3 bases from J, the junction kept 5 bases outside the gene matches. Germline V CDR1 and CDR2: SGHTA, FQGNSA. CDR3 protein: CASSEGLAHYEQYF. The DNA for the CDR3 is TGTGCCAGCAGCGAAGGACTAGCGCACTACGAGCAGTACTTC.

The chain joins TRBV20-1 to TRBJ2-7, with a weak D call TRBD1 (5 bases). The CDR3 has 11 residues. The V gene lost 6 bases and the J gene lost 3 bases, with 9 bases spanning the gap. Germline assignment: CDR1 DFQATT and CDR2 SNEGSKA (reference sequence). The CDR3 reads CSAAQGYEQYF. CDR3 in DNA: TGCAGTGCAGCTCAGGGCTACGAGCAGTACTTC.

DNA of the CDR3: TGTGCCAGCAGTGAACTCACAGGGGGGGCCTACGAGCAGTACTTC. Its protein product is CASSELTGGAYEQYF. The chain employs TRBV6-1 and TRBJ2-7; possible D gene TRBD1, 8 bases. V was trimmed by 2 bases and J by 2 bases, leaving 13 bases between them. The CDR3 totals 15 residues. Germline values: CDR1 MNHNS, CDR2 SASEGT.

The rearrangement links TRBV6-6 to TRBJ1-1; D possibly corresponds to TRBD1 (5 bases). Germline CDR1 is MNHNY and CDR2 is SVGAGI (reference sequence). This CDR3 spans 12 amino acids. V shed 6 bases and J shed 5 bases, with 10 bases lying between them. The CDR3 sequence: CASSEGRTEAFF. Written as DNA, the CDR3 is TGTGCCAGCAGCGAGGGGAGGACTGAAGCTTTCTTT.

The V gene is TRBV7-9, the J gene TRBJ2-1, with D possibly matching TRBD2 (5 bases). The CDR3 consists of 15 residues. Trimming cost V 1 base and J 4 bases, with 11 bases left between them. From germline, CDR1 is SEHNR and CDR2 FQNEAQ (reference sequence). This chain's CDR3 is CASSLESSGYNEQFF. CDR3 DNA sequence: TGTGCCAGCAGCTTAGAATCGTCGGGATACAATGAGCAGTTCTTC.

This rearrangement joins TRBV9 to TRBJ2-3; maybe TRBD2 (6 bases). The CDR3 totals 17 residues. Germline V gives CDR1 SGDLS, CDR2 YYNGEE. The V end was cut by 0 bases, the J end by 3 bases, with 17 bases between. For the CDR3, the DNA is TGTGCCAGCAGCGTAGGGGTAGCGGACCGGCTTACAGATACGCAGTATTTT. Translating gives CASSVGVADRLTDTQYF.